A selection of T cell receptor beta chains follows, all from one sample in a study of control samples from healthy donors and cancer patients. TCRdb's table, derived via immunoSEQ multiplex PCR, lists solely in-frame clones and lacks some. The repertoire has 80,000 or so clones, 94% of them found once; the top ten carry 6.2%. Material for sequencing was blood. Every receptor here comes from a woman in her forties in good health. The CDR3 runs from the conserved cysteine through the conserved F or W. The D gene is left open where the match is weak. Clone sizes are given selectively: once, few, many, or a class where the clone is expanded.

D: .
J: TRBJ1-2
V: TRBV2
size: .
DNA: TGTGCCAGCAGTTTGGAGGTCCTAAGCTACACCTTC
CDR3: CASSLEVLSYTF

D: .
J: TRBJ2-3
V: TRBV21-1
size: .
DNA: TGTGCCAGCAGCAAAGCCGACAGGGTTCCTACGCAGTATTTT
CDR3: CASSKADRVPTQYF

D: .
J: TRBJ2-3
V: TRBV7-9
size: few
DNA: TGTGCCAGCAGCTTCGGCACAGATACGCAGTATTTT
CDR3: CASSFGTDTQYF

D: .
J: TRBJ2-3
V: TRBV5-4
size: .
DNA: TGTGCCAGCAGCTTGGTAGAGGGGGGAAGGGATACGCAGTATTTT
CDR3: CASSLVEGGRDTQYF

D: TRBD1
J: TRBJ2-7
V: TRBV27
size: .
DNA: TGTGCCAGCAGTGCATACAGGGGGTCCTACGAGCAGTACTTC
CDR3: CASSAYRGSYEQYF

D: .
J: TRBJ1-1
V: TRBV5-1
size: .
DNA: TGCGCCAGCAGCTTGGCCCGGGGGCAAACGGGCACTGAAGCTTTCTTT
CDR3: CASSLARGQTGTEAFF

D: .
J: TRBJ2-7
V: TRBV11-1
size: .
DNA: TGTGCCAGCAGCTTTGGGTATTCCTACGAGCAGTACTTC
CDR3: CASSFGYSYEQYF

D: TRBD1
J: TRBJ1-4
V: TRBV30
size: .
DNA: TGTGCCTGGAGCGGACAGGGGGCATGGGAAAAACTGTTTTTT
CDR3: CAWSGQGAWEKLFF

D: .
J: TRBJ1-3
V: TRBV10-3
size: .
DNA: TGTGCCATCAGTGAGGCTGGAAACACCATATATTTT
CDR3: CAISEAGNTIYF

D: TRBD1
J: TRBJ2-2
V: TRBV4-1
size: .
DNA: TGCGCCAGCAGCCAAGTCGGACAGGGGGCAGGGACCGGGGAGCTGTTTTTT
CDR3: CASSQVGQGAGTGELFF

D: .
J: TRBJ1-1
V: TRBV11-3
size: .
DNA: TGTGCCAGCAGCTTTGGCGGGACATCGAACACTGAAGCTTTCTTT
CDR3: CASSFGGTSNTEAFF

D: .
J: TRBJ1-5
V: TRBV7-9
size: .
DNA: TGTGCCAGCAGCTCCTGGGGTTGGGAGCCCCAGCATTTT
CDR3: CASSSWGWEPQHF

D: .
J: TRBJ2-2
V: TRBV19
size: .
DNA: TGTGCCAGTAGTATGGGCAGGGGAGCCGCCGGGGAGCTGTTTTTT
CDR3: CASSMGRGAAGELFF

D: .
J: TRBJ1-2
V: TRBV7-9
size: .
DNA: TGTGCCAGCATCACCCCCATTGGCTACACCTTC
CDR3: CASITPIGYTF

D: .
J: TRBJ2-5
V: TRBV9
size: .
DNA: TGTGCCAGCAGCCCTCAAGAGACCCAGTACTTC
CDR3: CASSPQETQYF

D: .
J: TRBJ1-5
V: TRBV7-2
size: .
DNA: TGTGCCAGCAGCTTTACAGGTTTTGGTCAGCCCCAGCATTTT
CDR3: CASSFTGFGQPQHF

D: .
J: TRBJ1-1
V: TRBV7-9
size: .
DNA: TGTGCCAGCAGCGAACAGGAGGGCACTGAAGCTTTCTTT
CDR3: CASSEQEGTEAFF

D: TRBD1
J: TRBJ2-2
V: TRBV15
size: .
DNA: TGTGCCACCAGCAGTAGACGGACAGGGGCCGGGGAGCTGTTTTTT
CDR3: CATSSRRTGAGELFF

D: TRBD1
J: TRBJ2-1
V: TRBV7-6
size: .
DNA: TGTGCCAGCAGCTCCGGGACAGGGGGCTGGAATGAGCAGTTCTTC
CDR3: CASSSGTGGWNEQFF